This T cell receptor (beta chain) derives from a study of CD8+ T cells in alopecia areata. Study overall: The share of scalp area affected provided the severity score for treated patients. Study-wide results and limits: The study found that many expanded lesional clones persisted in scalp and blood during tofacitinib.

As concerns this clone: Its antigen remains unidentified.

Specified treatment: oral pan-JAK inhibitor, 5-10 mg twice daily. Trimming cost V 2 bases and J 6 bases; bases outside gene matches: 4. This CDR3 spans 13 amino acids. The V gene's germline CDR1 is SQVTM and CDR2 ANQGSEA. RNA was isolated and reverse transcribed to cDNA, the sequencing template. Some clones are missing from TCRdb's copy, which holds only in-frame ones; the method was immunoSEQ multiplex PCR. The table has about 180,000 clones, about 48% seen once. The chain recombines TRBV29-1 with TRBJ1-2; 9 bases are a match to TRBD1. The sequencing used CD8+ T cells sorted from blood, collected at week 24, from a patient treated with tofacitinib. The receptor was derived from a human donor with alopecia areata. CDR3 protein: CSVEHRGRDGYTF. The CDR3 DNA sequence: TGCAGCGTTGAACACAGGGGGCGCGATGGCTACACCTTC.